The 31 T cell receptor beta chains listed next were all sequenced from one sample in a study of cytomegalovirus exposure and HLA in healthy donors. The assay was immunoSEQ multiplex PCR, and TCRdb's table has in-frame clones only and misses some. This sample has around 70,000 clones; approximately 95% occur once, and the top ten carry about 3%. Sequenced sample: PBMCs. These receptors were obtained from a man between 18 and 29 years old in good health and CMV-seronegative.

The chain links TRBV9 to TRBJ2-7; 9 bases fit TRBD1. The CDR3 is made up of 14 amino acids. CDR1 and CDR2 from the germline V gene are SGDLS and YYNGEE. V was pared by 3 bases and J by 7 bases, with 8 bases of the junction left unmatched. The CDR3, as DNA: TGTGCCAGCAGCGCCCTACAGGGGGCGGGGGAGCAGTACTTC. Protein sequence: CASSALQGAGEQYF.

The chain carries TRBV29-1 and TRBJ1-4; D possibly corresponds to TRBD1 (5 bases). The CDR3 is made up of 11 amino acids. Trimming removed 5 bases from V and 8 bases from J, with 9 bases in between. CDR1 and CDR2 (germline): SQVTM, ANQGSEA. CDR3 coding DNA: TGCAGCGTTCGAAGGGGCGAAAAACTGTTTTTT. Protein product: CSVRRGEKLFF.

This chain joins TRBV11-2 and TRBJ2-7; TRBD1 might be the D (5 bases). V dropped 7 bases and J dropped 0 bases, with 13 bases sitting between them. The CDR3 extends over 14 amino acids. Germline-derived CDR1 and CDR2 are SGHAT and FQNNGV. This CDR3 is CASKTRTLSYEQYF. The CDR3 DNA sequence: TGTGCCAGCAAGACCCGGACACTCTCCTACGAGCAGTACTTC.

V and J are TRBV6-1 and TRBJ2-7, with D possibly matching TRBD1 (7 bases). CDR1 is MNHNS and CDR2 is SASEGT in the germline V gene. V was shortened by 0 bases and J by 7 bases, with 16 bases between the two germline ends. This CDR3 is 15 amino acids long. The CDR3 spells CASSEAHRGLWEQYF. The CDR3 DNA sequence: TGTGCCAGCAGTGAAGCGCACAGGGGACTGTGGGAGCAGTACTTC.

The chain uses TRBV11-2 and TRBJ2-3; possibly TRBD1 for D (5 bases). Deletions cut 5 bases from V and 3 bases from J, with 15 bases between. The CDR3 runs to 15 residues. Germline V gives CDR1 SGHAT, CDR2 FQNNGV. CDR3 bases: TGTGCCAGCAGCCCCCTGGCAGGGCTGACAGATACGCAGTATTTT. Translated: CASSPLAGLTDTQYF.

This chain uses TRBV4-1 with TRBJ1-1; TRBD1 is a possible D gene (5 bases). Germline-derived CDR1 and CDR2 are MGHRA and YSYEKL. The CDR3 consists of 15 residues. Trimming removed 4 bases from V and 5 bases from J, with 17 bases in between. The CDR3 DNA sequence: TGCGCCAGCAGCCTCCCGGAAAGGGGAGGAACTGAAGCTTTCTTT. It yields the protein CASSLPERGGTEAFF.

The chain uses TRBV19 and TRBJ2-1; 8 positions match TRBD1. V trimming: 1 base; J trimming: 1 base; junction bases outside the gene matches: 0. Germline V gene sequence: CDR1 LNHDA, CDR2 SQIVND (reference sequence). The CDR3 has 15 residues. The CDR3 DNA reads TGTGCCAGTAGTATAGGGACAGGGTCCTACAATGAGCAGTTCTTC. Amino acids: CASSIGTGSYNEQFF.

The J gene is TRBJ1-1, the V gene TRBV10-2, with D maybe TRBD1 (6 bases). This CDR3 region has 16 residues. Trimming took 1 base from V and 1 from J, leaving 13 bases between them. Germline-derived CDR1 and CDR2 are WSHSY and SAAADI. The CDR3 region is CASSEWAGTTNTEAFF. The CDR3 nucleotides read TGCGCCAGCAGTGAGTGGGCCGGGACAACGAACACTGAAGCTTTCTTT.

DNA for the CDR3: TGTGCCAGTATGAAGGGGGGCAATCAGCCCCAGCATTTT. Protein sequence: CASMKGGNQPQHF. This chain uses TRBV19 with TRBJ1-5; D perhaps matches TRBD1 (6 bases). Germline CDR1 LNHDA, CDR2 SQIVND (reference sequence). The CDR3 sequence is 13 residues long. V was clipped by 7 bases and J by 2 bases, with 9 bases between them.

This chain uses TRBV28 with TRBJ1-2; D is unresolved. Trimming removed 3 bases from V and 0 bases from J, with 8 bases in between. Germline lookup yields CDR1 MDHEN and CDR2 SYDVKM. The CDR3 contains 14 residues. The CDR3, as DNA: TGTGCCAGCAGTTTTGTCCTAACTAACTATGGCTACACCTTC. This translates into CASSFVLTNYGYTF.

The J gene is TRBJ2-1, the V gene TRBV28, with a tentative D call TRBD1 (5 bases). Germline values: CDR1 MDHEN, CDR2 SYDVKM. V dropped 7 bases and J dropped 9 bases, with 10 bases sitting between them. The CDR3 has 11 amino acids. This CDR3 reads CASKGLSEQFF. In DNA form, the CDR3 reads TGTGCCAGCAAGGGGCTCAGTGAGCAGTTCTTC.

The J gene is TRBJ2-5, the V gene TRBV20-1; no reliable D call. V dropped 3 bases and J dropped 5 bases, with 7 bases sitting between them. The germline V gene encodes CDR1 DFQATT and CDR2 SNEGSKA (reference sequence). The CDR3 is 11 amino acids. The CDR3, as DNA: TGCAGTGCTAGGTCATCCGAGACCCAGTACTTC. This translates into CSARSSETQYF.

The V and J genes are TRBV2 and TRBJ2-7; 9 bases fit TRBD1. This CDR3 spans 15 amino acids. CDR1 is SNHLY and CDR2 is FYNNEI in the germline V gene. J was trimmed by 2 bases and V by 1 base; bases with no gene match: 3. The CDR3 here is CASSEERTGAYEQYF. CDR3 DNA: TGTGCCAGCAGTGAAGAAAGGACAGGGGCCTACGAGCAGTACTTC.

J is TRBJ1-3 and V is TRBV27; the match to TRBD1 covers 10 bases. Germline V CDR1 and CDR2: MNHEY, SMNVEV (reference sequence). This CDR3 spans 16 amino acids. V lost 3 bases to trimming and J lost 2 bases; unmatched junction nucleotides: 4. DNA for the CDR3: TGTGCCAGCAGTTTCTCCGGGACAGGGGCTGGAAACACCATATATTTT. Amino acids: CASSFSGTGAGNTIYF.

The V call is TRBV29-1, the J call TRBJ2-3, with 9 nucleotides matching TRBD2. The CDR3 runs 16 residues. Germline V gene sequence: CDR1 SQVTM, CDR2 ANQGSEA. The V segment lost 3 bases and the J segment 2 bases; nucleotides outside the gene matches: 9. The CDR3 is CSVDFLAGGHTDTQYF. The CDR3 bases are TGCAGCGTTGACTTCTTGGCGGGGGGGCACACAGATACGCAGTATTTT.

The chain links TRBV9 to TRBJ2-3; no firm D call. Trimming took off 0 bases at V and 0 bases at J, with 5 bases between the two ends. This CDR3 comprises 14 residues. The germline V gene has CDR1 SGDLS and CDR2 YYNGEE. The CDR3 protein is CASSVVQSTDTQYF. CDR3 sequence (DNA): TGTGCCAGCAGCGTAGTGCAGAGCACAGATACGCAGTATTTT.

The J gene is TRBJ2-5, the V gene TRBV6-1, with 8 bases matching TRBD1. V was clipped by 7 bases and J by 4 bases; unmatched bases: 11. The CDR3 contains 15 residues. Germline CDR1 MNHNS, CDR2 SASEGT. The CDR3, as DNA: TGTGCCAGCACGGAGGGGCAGGGGGCAGGAGAGACCCAGTACTTC. Translating it yields CASTEGQGAGETQYF.

The chain joins TRBV7-2 to TRBJ2-7; 9 bases agree with TRBD1. Germline-derived CDR1 and CDR2 are SGHTA and FQGNSA. The length of the CDR3 is 13 residues. Trimming cost V 4 bases and J 6 bases; bases outside gene matches: 4. The CDR3: CASSSGTGFEQYF. The CDR3, as DNA: TGTGCCAGCAGCTCCGGGACAGGGTTCGAGCAGTACTTC. The full variable domain, rest sourced from reference TRBV7-2 and TRBJ2-7, is GAGVSQSPSNKVTEKGKDVELRCDPISGHTALYWYRQSLGQGLEFLIYFQGNSAPDKSGLPSDRFSAERTGGSVSTLTIQRTQQEDSAVYLCASSSGTGFEQYFGPGTRLTVT.

V usage is TRBV29-1 and J usage is TRBJ1-2; no definite D call. Trimming took off 7 bases at V and 8 bases at J, with 14 bases between the two ends. The CDR3 totals 11 residues. From germline, CDR1 is SQVTM and CDR2 ANQGSEA. The CDR3 DNA is TGCAGCGCTAGATCGCACCGGGGCTACACCTTC. Translation gives CSARSHRGYTF.

V gene TRBV4-3 combines with J gene TRBJ1-1; D perhaps matches TRBD1 (5 bases). The V gene lost 4 bases and the J gene lost 0 bases, with 12 bases spanning the gap. There are 15 residues in the CDR3. CDR1 is LGHNA, CDR2 YSLEER, per germline. CDR3 sequence reads: CASSLDQGMNTEAFF. CDR3 sequence (DNA): TGCGCCAGCAGCCTGGATCAGGGCATGAACACTGAAGCTTTCTTT.

The V gene is TRBV16, the J gene TRBJ1-1; D gene uncertain. The V end lost 0 bases, the J end lost 0 bases, and 8 bases lay between the germline ends. Germline CDR1 is KGHSY and CDR2 is FQNENV. The CDR3 consists of 15 residues. The CDR3: CASSQSGTVNTEAFF. CDR3 coding DNA: TGTGCCAGCAGCCAATCTGGAACAGTGAACACTGAAGCTTTCTTT.

The chain links TRBV19 to TRBJ2-2; no firm D call. V was trimmed by 4 bases and J by 5 bases, leaving 14 bases between them. The CDR3 has 15 residues. Looked up from germline, CDR1 is LNHDA and CDR2 is SQIVND (reference sequence). The CDR3 nucleotides read TGTGCCAGTAGTAGGAGCCCAACCGGAACCGGGGAGCTGTTTTTT. Translation: CASSRSPTGTGELFF.

The rearrangement joins TRBV18 to TRBJ2-7; D might be TRBD2 (6 bases). The germline V and J ends were trimmed by 2 bases and 2 bases, with 10 bases remaining between them. The CDR3 has 14 amino acids. CDR1 is KGHSH and CDR2 is LQKENI in the germline V gene. The CDR3, as DNA: TGTGCCAGCTCACCAAAGGGAGGAGCCTACGAGCAGTACTTC. Its translation is CASSPKGGAYEQYF. Full variable domain (missing parts from reference TRBV18 and TRBJ2-7): NAGVMQNPRHLVRRRGQEARLRCSPMKGHSHVYWYRQLPEEGLKFMVYLQKENIIDESGMPKERFSAEFPKEGPSILRIQQVVRGDSAAYFCASSPKGGAYEQYFGPGTRLTVT.

This chain connects TRBV5-4 to TRBJ2-1, with 9 bases lining up with TRBD2. The CDR3 consists of 15 residues. The germline V gene has CDR1 SGHNT and CDR2 YYREEE (reference sequence). The ends lost 4 bases at V and 10 bases at J; junction bases unmatched: 12. For the CDR3, the DNA is TGTGCCAGCAGCCCAGACCCGACTAGCGGTATGGAGCAGTTCTTC. Protein: CASSPDPTSGMEQFF.

The rearrangement joins TRBV28 to TRBJ1-2; 11 bases agree with TRBD1. This CDR3 comprises 16 residues. J lost 3 bases, V lost 5 bases, and 8 bases had no gene match. Germline V lookup: CDR1 MDHEN, CDR2 SYDVKM. CDR3 sequence (DNA): TGTGCCAGCAGTCCCCGGACAGGGGGCATAGACTATGGCTACACCTTC. This translates into CASSPRTGGIDYGYTF.

V and J are TRBV2 and TRBJ1-4; 7 bases match TRBD1. The germline gives CDR1 SNHLY, CDR2 FYNNEI. This CDR3 contains 13 residues. With V trimmed by 6 bases and J by 8 bases, 6 bases remained unmatched. CDR3 amino acids: CASSGQEGEKLFF. The CDR3, as DNA: TGTGCCAGCAGCGGACAGGAGGGCGAAAAACTGTTTTTT. The variable domain in full, with the rest retrieved from reference TRBV2 and TRBJ1-4, is EPEVTQTPSHQVTQMGQEVILRCVPISNHLYFYWYRQILGQKVEFLVSFYNNEISEKSEIFDDQFSVERPDGSNFTLKIRSTKLEDSAMYFCASSGQEGEKLFFGSGTQLSVL.

This chain uses TRBV29-1 with TRBJ2-3, with D hard to call. The germline CDR1 and CDR2 sequences are SQVTM and ANQGSEA. Trimming removed 4 bases from V and 2 bases from J, with 7 bases in between. CDR3 length: 12 residues. For the CDR3, the DNA is TGCAGCGTTGCCCTCCCCACAGATACGCAGTATTTT. Translation: CSVALPTDTQYF.

CDR3 amino acids: CASSSTETYEQYF. The CDR3 DNA follows: TGTGCCAGCAGCTCGACAGAGACCTACGAGCAGTACTTC. The V and J genes are TRBV13 and TRBJ2-7, with D possibly being TRBD1 (5 bases). Trimming stripped 4 bases from V and 2 bases from J, with 9 bases between. CDR3 size: 13 residues. Germline V gene lookup returns CDR1 PRHDT and CDR2 FYEKMQ (reference sequence).

The CDR3 is CATSVDRGRATEAFF. In DNA form, the CDR3 reads TGTGCCACCAGCGTGGACAGGGGTCGCGCCACTGAAGCTTTCTTT. The chain combines TRBV15 with TRBJ1-1; 9 bases line up with TRBD1. Germline CDR1 LNHNV, CDR2 YYDKDF (reference sequence). V dropped 5 bases and J dropped 4; count of bases not matched to a gene: 8. This CDR3 comprises 15 residues.

For this clone: Additional DNA sequences in this sample encode the identical CDR3. This chain connects TRBV20-1 to TRBJ2-1; D gene unclear. The germline CDR1 and CDR2 sequences are DFQATT and SNEGSKA (reference sequence). This CDR3 has 10 amino acids. V gave up 3 bases and J gave up 7 bases, with 4 bases separating them. CDR3 coding DNA: TGCAGTGCTAGCAGGAATGAGCAGTTCTTC. This sequence encodes CSASRNEQFF.

This sequence joins TRBV28 and TRBJ1-2; tentative D call: TRBD1 (6 bases). Germline loops: CDR1 MDHEN, CDR2 SYDVKM. Trimming removed 9 bases from V and 7 bases from J, with 21 bases in between. CDR3 length: 14 residues. In DNA form, the CDR3 reads TGTGCCAGAGACCCTCCTACAGGGCACCCTGGCTACACCTTC. The encoded protein is CARDPPTGHPGYTF.